This T cell receptor (beta chain) emerged from a study of OX40 agonist ivuxolimab in advanced cancers. Study-wide context: Ivuxolimab was a fully human IgG2 agonistic monoclonal antibody targeting the costimulatory receptor OX40 (CD134). Peripheral TCRbeta sequencing was intended to test whether TCR sequence diversity was altered and clonal T-cell expansion was caused by ivuxolimab. Partial responses were achieved by three dose-escalation patients, of whom one had hepatocellular carcinoma and two had cutaneous melanoma. Intravenous ivuxolimab was administered to patients every 2 weeks at six dose levels: 0.01, 0.1, 0.3, 1.5, 3 and 10 mg/kg. Of the approximately 54 patients in dose escalation, some 20 had hepatocellular carcinoma, around 15 had melanoma, 9 had renal cell carcinoma and 9 had head and neck cancer. Patients were allowed to have had prior anti-PD-1, anti-PD-L1 or anti-CTLA-4 therapy, and 40% to 45% of the dose-escalation patients had been treated with checkpoint inhibitors. The paper describes the monotherapy dose-escalation part (N ≈ 52 patients) of the phase I trial of ivuxolimab. The dose-escalation cohort was approximately 83% male with a mean age of roughly 60 years, ranging from roughly 20 to 80.

V is clipped by 6 bases and J by 5 bases, and the sequence between their germline boundaries is 20 bases long. CDR1 and CDR2 are drawn from the germline V gene: MDHEN, SYDVKM. Including the terminal cysteine and phenylalanine, the CDR3 comprises 15 residues. Just the 45-base CDR3 DNA is kept, in frame starting at base 1. Patients with a history of autoimmune disease or receiving systemic immunosuppression were excluded from the trial. In every dose cohort, peripheral blood was drawn for TCR sequencing at baseline, cycle 4 day 1, and cycle 7 day 1. Samples came from an open-label, multicenter, first-in-human phase I dose-escalation trial of ivuxolimab. Adults with locally advanced or metastatic head and neck squamous cell, hepatocellular, melanoma or renal cell carcinoma were enrolled in the trial. Before TCR sequencing, CD4+ and CD8+ T cells were separately sorted from peripheral blood. Study-wide findings and limitations: In the 0.1-3.0 mg/kg groups, partial responders had among the lowest normalized peripheral clonal expansion, particularly in CD8+ T cells. Low levels of normalized T-cell clonal expansion were also seen in some patients who did not respond. Which antigens the clonally expanded peripheral T cells were specific for was not determined. On average, CD8+ T cells showed more expanded clones than CD4+ T cells after ivuxolimab. Clonal expansion of both CD4+ and CD8+ blood T cells was observed from baseline to week 6 at doses 0.1 to 3.0 mg/kg.

For this clone: The antigen this receptor binds is unknown. The record has no base qualities; no much larger clone is one base away.

Genomic DNA was extracted from sorted cells for sequencing of the TCRbeta CDR3 region. The immunoSEQ Assay was used for sequencing of TCRbeta CDR3 regions. TCRdb limited this immuneACCESS table to in-frame rearrangements with V and J called. A share of clones is missing; checked studies link under half to unresolved V genes, and the rest is unexplained. This sample lists almost 70,000 clones; 89% were detected once. The top ten clonotypes cover about 4% of the sample. This TCR derives from an adult with an advanced solid tumor such as melanoma, head and neck, liver or kidney cancer. This specimen consisted of CD4+ or CD8+ T cells sorted from blood, obtained in a trial of the OX40 agonist ivuxolimab. The sequence links TRBV28 to TRBJ2-7; the D gene is possibly TRBD1, with 6 bases matching. The CDR3 reads CASSAAGAAINEQYF. The bases are TGTGCCAGCAGCGCCGCAGGGGCGGCTATTAACGAGCAGTACTTC.